This T cell receptor beta chain was captured by sequencing in a study of CD8 T cells in Susac syndrome. This clonotype has only one observation. Trimming removed 4 bases at V and 0 bases at J, with 20 bases between. Per germline, CDR1 DFQATT and CDR2 SNEGSKA (reference sequence). This CDR3 comprises 17 residues. About 0.5 to 1 ug RNA was reverse transcribed with random hexamers. TCRdb re-derived calls from the immunoSEQ multiplex PCR reads in MiXCR, one entry per CDR3 protein. Among around 150,000 distinct CDR3 sequences listed, 95% were seen once. The genes are TRBV20-1 and TRBJ2-3; D perhaps matches TRBD2 (7 bases). The source of this sequence is a human donor with Susac syndrome. Sequenced material: CD4+ T cells from PBMCs. CDR3: CSANRGGGGRSTDTQYF. The CDR3 bases are TGCAGTGCTAACCGAGGGGGAGGGGGGCGGAGCACAGATACGCAGTATTTT.